These 10 T cell receptor beta chains originate from one sample sequenced in a study of cytomegalovirus exposure and HLA in healthy donors (TCRdb year 2017). Libraries came from the immunoSEQ multiplex PCR assay. For the multiplex PCR, a mixture combining 60 forward primers for TCR Vbeta segments and 13 reverse primers for TCR Jbeta segments was used. The clones in this table, taken by TCRdb from immuneACCESS, are in-frame only. Not every clone is retained; where verified, under half of the shortfall comes from an unresolved V gene, and the cause of the rest is unknown. In all, the sample holds fewer than 250,000 clones, and around 79% of those were seen once. The ten largest clones take up 0.2% to 0.25% of the sample. Sample: PBMCs. The receptor source for this set is a girl aged 2-10 years in good health and CMV-seronegative.

The V call is TRBV21-1, the J call TRBJ2-7; the table's D call TRBD2 went unverified against the DNA. TRBV21-1 is termed a pseudogene. The CDR3 consists of 14 residues. CDR3 DNA sequence: TGTGCCAGCACCGATAGGACTGCCCCCTACGAGCAGTACTTC. The encoded protein is CASTDRTAPYEQYF.

The rearrangement uses TRBV18 and TRBJ1-1; tentatively, D is TRBD1 (5 bases). V dropped 0 bases and J dropped 1 base, with 6 bases sitting between them. CDR1 and CDR2 from the germline V gene are KGHSH and LQKENI. The CDR3 has 14 residues. The CDR3: CASSPPQGNTEAFF. CDR3 DNA: TGTGCCAGCTCACCACCTCAGGGGAACACTGAAGCTTTCTTT.

V gene TRBV30 combines with J gene TRBJ1-2; D is possibly TRBD1 (6 bases). CDR3 length equals 16 residues. V dropped 4 bases and J dropped 1 base, with 19 bases sitting between them. Germline V gene lookup returns CDR1 GTSNPN and CDR2 SVGIG (reference sequence). The CDR3 here is CAWIRIDRRHNYGYTF. The DNA of the CDR3 is TGTGCCTGGATCAGGATAGACAGGCGGCATAACTATGGCTACACCTTC.

The chain links TRBV19 to TRBJ1-5; D ambiguous. V was cut by 0 bases and J by 0 bases, with 9 bases left in between. The CDR3 extends over 16 amino acids. From germline, CDR1 is LNHDA and CDR2 SQIVND (reference sequence). DNA for the CDR3: TGTGCCAGTAGTATAGATAAGTGGCTTAGCAATCAGCCCCAGCATTTT. Its protein is CASSIDKWLSNQPQHF.

V usage is TRBV9 and J usage is TRBJ1-2; D gene uncertain. Germline V gene sequence: CDR1 SGDLS, CDR2 YYNGEE. CDR3 size: 15 residues. Trimming stripped 2 bases from V and 5 bases from J, with 16 bases between. The CDR3 protein is CASSVAPGGEYGYTF. The CDR3 nucleotides read TGTGCCAGCAGCGTTGCCCCCGGCGGGGAGTATGGCTACACCTTC.

Concerning this clone itself: Since no conserved phenylalanine or tryptophan closes the CDR3, a read error is the likely cause. The CDR3 region is CAISETSEALDGYTL. CDR3 in DNA: TGTGCCATCAGTGAGACAAGTGAGGCCCTCGATGGCTACACCCTC. The chain links TRBV10-3 to TRBJ1-2; no clear D. V lost 2 bases and J lost 6, with 16 bases in between. This CDR3 has 15 amino acids. Germline V gives CDR1 ENHRY, CDR2 SYGVKD.

The rearrangement links TRBV7-9 to TRBJ1-2; tentatively, D is TRBD1 (5 bases). The CDR3 consists of 15 residues. Trimming left V 1 base short and J 2 bases short, with 11 bases between. Germline CDR1 SEHNR, CDR2 FQNEAQ (reference sequence). The CDR3 reads CASSLEAGLNYGYTF. The CDR3 DNA sequence: TGTGCCAGCAGCTTAGAGGCAGGGCTGAACTATGGCTACACCTTC. Using reference TRBV7-9 and TRBJ1-2 for the parts outside the CDR3, the full variable domain is DTGVSQNPRHKITKRGQNVTFRCDPISEHNRLYWYRQTLGQGPEFLTYFQNEAQLEKSRLLSDRFSAERPKGSFSTLEIQRTEQGDSAMYLCASSLEAGLNYGYTFGSGTRLTVV.

The rearrangement links TRBV7-6 to TRBJ2-7; D possibly corresponds to TRBD2 (5 bases). There are 14 residues in the CDR3. Germline V CDR1 and CDR2: SGHVS, FNYEAQ. The V and J ends lost 5 bases and 3 bases respectively, with 14 bases between them. Here the CDR3 reads CASSPVGGFYEQYF. The CDR3 nucleotides read TGTGCCAGCAGCCCCGTGGGCGGGTTCTACGAGCAGTACTTC.

This chain uses TRBV19 with TRBJ1-5; 9 bases are a match to TRBD1. Looked up from germline, CDR1 is LNHDA and CDR2 is SQIVND (reference sequence). J lost 1 base, V lost 7 bases, and 5 bases had no gene match. This CDR3 has 15 amino acids. The CDR3 bases are TGTGCCAGTAATACAGGGGGCAAGAGCAATCAGCCCCAGCATTTT. Translated: CASNTGGKSNQPQHF.

J is TRBJ2-5 and V is TRBV5-4; 12 nucleotides match TRBD2. The germline gives CDR1 SGHNT, CDR2 YYREEE (reference sequence). The ends lost 4 bases at V and 5 bases at J; junction bases unmatched: 12. The CDR3 sequence is 17 residues long. The DNA of the CDR3 is TGTGCCAGCAGCACCCCGGGACTAGCGGGCTTCGGGGAGACCCAGTACTTC. Amino acids: CASSTPGLAGFGETQYF.